This passage covers 27 T cell receptor beta chains from one sample sequenced in a study of T cell repertoires in cytomegalovirus infection. TCRdb called the reads again in MiXCR, with one record for every CDR3 protein. The repertoire holds approximately 190,000 distinct CDR3 sequences, under 30% seen once, with 30% to 35% in the top ten. The specimen sequenced was PBMCs. Receptors were obtained from a human donor in good health (CMV status not recorded). Some clones in this sample may be carry-over from other donors' samples.

This clonotype was seen ten or more times. The rearrangement uses TRBV7-2 and TRBJ1-2; D gene unclear. The CDR3 totals 14 residues. Germline CDR1 and CDR2: SGHTA and FQGNSA. The V end was cut by 0 bases, the J end by 8 bases, with 13 bases between. Written as DNA, the CDR3 is TGTGCCAGCAGCTTAGCCACAGCATCGAGCGGCTACACCTTC. Encoded protein: CASSLATASSGYTF.

This clonotype was picked up many times. The CDR3 sequence is CSAPSQGAFEKLFF. In nucleotides, the CDR3 is TGCAGTGCTCCTTCACAGGGGGCCTTCGAAAAACTGTTTTTT. V is TRBV20-1 and J is TRBJ1-4; 9 bases match TRBD1. The CDR3 runs to 14 residues. The germline CDR1 and CDR2 sequences are DFQATT and SNEGSKA (reference sequence). Unmatched junction bases numbered 9, after V lost 5 bases and J lost 8 bases.

Concerning this clonotype: This may be a read error: a much more frequent sequence differs by one nucleotide. The chain uses TRBV12-3 or TRBV12-4 and TRBJ2-2; 9 bases fit TRBD1. This CDR3 comprises 15 residues. The CDR3, as DNA: TGTGGCAGCAGGCTACCGGGACAGGGTAACGGGGAGCTGTTTTTT. It encodes CGSRLPGQGNGELFF.

This clonotype appeared many times. V gene TRBV6-5 combines with J gene TRBJ2-3; maybe TRBD1 (6 bases). The CDR3 is 17 residues long. Trimming stripped 0 bases from V and 6 bases from J, with 19 bases between. Germline lookup yields CDR1 MNHEY and CDR2 SVGAGI. CDR3 DNA sequence: TGTGCCAGCAGTTACTCGAGTGGGGGCCGGAATATGGATACGCAGTATTTT. As protein: CASSYSSGGRNMDTQYF.

This clonotype appeared many times. This chain links TRBV7-2 with TRBJ1-5; possibly TRBD1 for D (6 bases). There are 14 residues in the CDR3. With 4 bases removed from V and 7 bases from J, the gap between germline ends came to 14 bases. Germline CDR1 and CDR2: SGHTA and FQGNSA. DNA for the CDR3: TGTGCCAGCAGCTCTCAAGGAGGGGGACAGCCCCAGCATTTT. Residues: CASSSQGGGQPQHF. The full variable domain, in which reference TRBV7-2 and TRBJ1-5 provide the parts outside the CDR3, is GAGVSQSPSNKVTEKGKDVELRCDPISGHTALYWYRQSLGQGLEFLIYFQGNSAPDKSGLPSDRFSAERTGGSVSTLTIQRTQQEDSAVYLCASSSQGGGQPQHFGDGTRLSIL.

This chain connects TRBV11-3 to TRBJ2-5; possibly TRBD1 for D (5 bases). The CDR3 runs 14 residues. The germline CDR1 and CDR2 sequences are SGHNT and YENEEA. V was trimmed by 1 base and J by 2 bases, leaving 8 bases between them. The CDR3 DNA reads TGTGCCAGCAGCTTAGGTGCAGGGCAAGAGACCCAGTACTTC. The encoded protein is CASSLGAGQETQYF.

The chain joins TRBV29-1 to TRBJ1-2; 7 nucleotides line up with TRBD1. The CDR3 runs to 14 residues. Germline assignment: CDR1 SQVTM and CDR2 ANQGSEA. V was clipped by 4 bases and J by 0 bases; unmatched bases: 5. The CDR3 sequence is CSVGGTASNYGYTF. The CDR3 nucleotides read TGCAGCGTTGGAGGGACAGCTTCTAACTATGGCTACACCTTC.

The chain carries TRBV20-1 and TRBJ1-5; D is perhaps TRBD1 (6 bases). CDR1 is DFQATT, CDR2 SNEGSKA, per germline (reference sequence). The CDR3 extends over 14 amino acids. Deletions cut 5 bases from V and 2 bases from J, with 13 bases between. In nucleotides, the CDR3 is TGCAGTGCTTACGACAGGAGAGGCAATCAGCCCCAGCATTTT. It codes for CSAYDRRGNQPQHF.

This clonotype has only a few counts. This rearrangement joins TRBV29-1 to TRBJ1-1; possible D gene TRBD1, 5 bases. CDR3 length: 19 amino acids. V dropped 0 bases and J dropped 1 base, with 24 bases sitting between them. Germline V gives CDR1 SQVTM, CDR2 ANQGSEA. The CDR3 spells CSVEEVGGEKGLPNTEAFF. The CDR3 coding sequence is TGCAGCGTTGAAGAGGTGGGTGGTGAAAAGGGACTGCCGAACACTGAAGCTTTCTTT.

V gene TRBV20-1 combines with J gene TRBJ1-1; D gene unclear. CDR1 is DFQATT and CDR2 is SNEGSKA in the germline V gene (reference sequence). This CDR3 spans 14 amino acids. Trimming removed 6 bases from V and 2 bases from J, with 16 bases in between. CDR3 DNA sequence: TGCAGTGCCAATAATGGGCAGGCTAACACTGAAGCTTTCTTT. This encodes CSANNGQANTEAFF.

The chain uses TRBV7-9 and TRBJ1-2; maybe TRBD1 (6 bases). This CDR3 comprises 14 residues. V was pared by 5 bases and J by 3 bases, with 13 bases between. Germline-derived CDR1 and CDR2 are SEHNR and FQNEAQ (reference sequence). The CDR3 here is CASSRTDSDYGYTF. The DNA of the CDR3 is TGTGCCAGCAGCCGAACGGACAGTGACTATGGCTACACCTTC.

The chain combines TRBV20-1 with TRBJ1-3; a possible D gene is TRBD1 (5 bases). This CDR3 spans 15 amino acids. Trimming left V 1 base short and J 3 bases short, with 13 bases between. Germline V gene data show CDR1 as DFQATT and CDR2 as SNEGSKA (reference sequence). The CDR3 bases are TGCAGTGCTAGAGTGGCGGCGGGGGGTGGAAACACCATATATTTT. Protein sequence: CSARVAAGGGNTIYF.

The chain links TRBV19 to TRBJ2-6; 7 positions match TRBD1. The trim removed 6 bases at V and 0 bases at J, leaving 8 bases unmatched. Germline CDR1 is LNHDA and CDR2 is SQIVND (reference sequence). The CDR3 is 17 amino acids. Written as DNA, the CDR3 is TGTGCCAGTAGGGACATGACAGGGTCCTCTGGGGCCAACGTCCTGACTTTC. Encoded protein: CASRDMTGSSGANVLTF.

A few counts support this clonotype. The CDR3 sequence is CASSRSVVAGELFF. In DNA, the CDR3 is TGTGCCAGTAGTAGAAGTGTGGTGGCCGGGGAGCTGTTTTTT. This chain links TRBV19 with TRBJ2-2; no reliable D call. The CDR3 sequence is 14 residues long. Trimming removed 4 bases at V and 6 bases at J, with 12 bases between. The germline CDR1 and CDR2 sequences are LNHDA and SQIVND (reference sequence).

This clonotype was seen more than once but under ten times. The rearrangement uses TRBV12-3 or TRBV12-4 and TRBJ2-7, with TRBD1 as a possible D gene (6 bases). The CDR3 covers 13 residues. Trimming removed 7 bases at V and 7 bases at J, with 17 bases between. The DNA of the CDR3 is TGTGCCAGCACCTACGGTACTAGGGGGGAGCAGTACTTC. Translation gives CASTYGTRGEQYF.

This rearrangement joins TRBV6-5 to TRBJ2-1; 8 bases map to TRBD2. Germline V gene lookup returns CDR1 MNHEY and CDR2 SVGAGI. Trimming took 2 bases from V and 3 from J; bases not matched to a gene: 3. CDR3 length: 15 residues. The CDR3 DNA reads TGTGCCAGCAGTTACCGGCGGGGGGTCTACAATGAGCAGTTCTTC. It translates to CASSYRRGVYNEQFF.

This clonotype came up a few times. The V gene is TRBV20-1, the J gene TRBJ2-5; 8 bases map to TRBD2. CDR1 and CDR2 (germline): DFQATT, SNEGSKA (reference sequence). The CDR3 is 15 residues long. V shed 6 bases and J 5 bases; nucleotides not matched to a gene: 14. The chain's CDR3 is CSAPVGGAVEETQYF. The CDR3 nucleotides are TGCAGTGCCCCGGTCGGGGGGGCGGTTGAGGAGACCCAGTACTTC.

The chain couples TRBV4-2 to TRBJ1-1; no reliable D call. CDR3 size: 17 residues. Looked up from germline, CDR1 is LGHNA and CDR2 is YNFKEQ. The ends were cut back, 4 bases at V and 0 bases at J, with 18 bases in the middle. In nucleotides, the CDR3 is TGTGCCAGCAGCCGGGCTGTGACAAGGGTTATGAACACTGAAGCTTTCTTT. Protein sequence: CASSRAVTRVMNTEAFF.

This chain links TRBV12-3 or TRBV12-4 with TRBJ2-7, with D tentatively TRBD1 (6 bases). The CDR3 is 15 residues long. V was shortened by 2 bases and J by 0 bases, with 11 bases between the two germline ends. This CDR3 is CASSLRADSSYEQYF. CDR3 in DNA: TGTGCCAGCAGTTTAAGGGCGGACAGCTCCTACGAGCAGTACTTC.

Only a few counts were recorded for this clonotype. The genes are TRBV12-3 or TRBV12-4 and TRBJ1-3; D gene unclear. This CDR3 is built from 16 residues. Between the trimmed V and J ends, which lost 7 bases and 4 bases, there was a span of 20 bases. CDR3 nucleotides: TGTGCCAGCAACCTTCGGACGGTAATCGGGGGAAACACCATATATTTT. Protein: CASNLRTVIGGNTIYF.

This clonotype was observed at least ten times. The chain is built from TRBV6-2 or TRBV6-3 and TRBJ1-5, with D possibly being TRBD1 (6 bases). V was shortened by 4 bases and J by 0 bases, with 13 bases between the two germline ends. The CDR3 runs to 16 residues. Germline V gene data show CDR1 as MNHEY and CDR2 as SVGEGT. The CDR3 bases are TGTGCCAGCAGTTGGAGTAGGGGGATTAGCAATCAGCCCCAGCATTTT. It yields the protein CASSWSRGISNQPQHF.

The rearrangement uses TRBV6-1 and TRBJ2-1; possible D gene TRBD2, 5 bases. Germline V gives CDR1 MNHNS, CDR2 SASEGT. The CDR3 is made up of 15 amino acids. V was shortened by 5 bases and J by 4 bases, with 15 bases between the two germline ends. CDR3 DNA: TGTGCCAGCAGTTATAGGCGGGCAGCGTACAATGAGCAGTTCTTC. The encoded protein is CASSYRRAAYNEQFF.

This clonotype has only a few counts. V is TRBV12-3 or TRBV12-4 and J is TRBJ1-3; the D is unclear. Trimming pared 6 bases from V and 3 bases from J, leaving 18 bases between. The CDR3 runs to 16 residues. The CDR3 is CASSNTGFAGGNTIYF. The CDR3 DNA sequence: TGTGCCAGCAGCAATACGGGGTTTGCAGGTGGAAACACCATATATTTT.

This chain connects TRBV12-3 or TRBV12-4 to TRBJ2-3, with D possibly TRBD1 on 5 matching bases. The CDR3 has 14 amino acids. The germline V and J ends were trimmed by 5 bases and 0 bases, with 9 bases remaining between them. The CDR3 bases are TGTGCCAGCAGTCGGAAGGGGAGCACAGATACGCAGTATTTT. Encoded protein: CASSRKGSTDTQYF.

This clonotype has just a few counts. This sequence joins TRBV20-1 and TRBJ1-2, with 12 bases that match TRBD1. Germline trimming cut 0 bases from V and 5 bases from J; bases unmatched to any gene: 7. Germline CDR1 reads DFQATT; CDR2 reads SNEGSKA (reference sequence). The CDR3 sequence is 16 residues long. The CDR3 reads CSARDPGTGGAYGYTF. CDR3 DNA sequence: TGCAGTGCTAGAGATCCCGGGACAGGGGGCGCTTATGGCTACACCTTC.

In its sample, this clonotype was seen many times. The chain recombines TRBV11-2 with TRBJ1-1; TRBD1 might be the D (6 bases). This CDR3 comprises 14 residues. The germline gives CDR1 SGHAT, CDR2 FQNNGV. Trimming removed 5 bases from V and 3 bases from J, with 13 bases in between. The CDR3 spells CASSPTGRDTEAFF. CDR3 in DNA: TGTGCCAGCAGCCCTACAGGGAGAGACACTGAAGCTTTCTTT. Using reference TRBV11-2 and TRBJ1-1 for the parts outside the CDR3, the full variable domain is EAGVAQSPRYKIIEKRQSVAFWCNPISGHATLYWYQQILGQGPKLLIQFQNNGVVDDSQLPKDRFSAERLKGVDSTLKIQPAKLEDSAVYLCASSPTGRDTEAFFGQGTRLTVV.

This clonotype has just a few counts. V usage is TRBV5-1 and J usage is TRBJ2-5, with D possibly TRBD1 on 6 matching bases. This CDR3 is 13 amino acids long. Germline values: CDR1 SGHRS, CDR2 YFSETQ. Between the trimmed V and J ends, which lost 2 bases and 4 bases, there was a span of 9 bases. The CDR3 sequence: CASSFGTSETQYF. As DNA, the CDR3 is TGCGCCAGCAGCTTTGGGACATCAGAGACCCAGTACTTC. The full variable domain, rest sourced from reference TRBV5-1 and TRBJ2-5, is KAGVTQTPRYLIKTRGQQVTLSCSPISGHRSVSWYQQTPGQGLQFLFEYFSETQRNKGNFPGRFSGRQFSNSRSEMNVSTLELGDSALYLCASSFGTSETQYFGPGTRLLVL.